The source of this T cell receptor (beta chain) is a study of cytomegalovirus exposure and HLA in healthy donors. Study details: The approximately 120 validation repertoires used the same platform as the approximately 700 first-cohort repertoires, a later analysis reported. Whole-study results and caveats: The study recorded 160 or so TCR beta chains that were cytomegalovirus-associated. In a later analysis, first-cohort TCR clusters were found to tend to co-occur in the 95 to 150 validation repertoires.

Using immunoSEQ multiplex PCR, the repertoire was profiled, and TCRdb retains in-frame clones only, with some absent. The sample has 150,000 to 200,000 clones; about 81% are singletons. As regards this clone: Its matching antigen is unknown.

The V and J ends lost 6 bases and 5 bases respectively, with 10 bases between them. The length of the CDR3 is 12 residues. In germline, CDR1 is MDHEN, CDR2 SYDVKM. The sequenced sample consisted of PBMCs. The chain uses TRBV28 and TRBJ1-2; D is unclear. This receptor was obtained from a young woman in good health and CMV-seronegative. CDR3 sequence reads: CASRIHTYGYTF. In DNA form, the CDR3 reads TGTGCCAGCAGAATCCACACGTATGGCTACACCTTC.